The 9 T cell receptor beta chains given below trace back to one sample, sequenced in a study of cytomegalovirus exposure and HLA in healthy donors (dated by TCRdb to the late 2010s). Library preparation was by the immunoSEQ multiplex PCR assay. A mixture of 60 forward primers for TCR Vbeta segments and 13 reverse primers for TCR Jbeta segments was used in the multiplex PCR. The source is immuneACCESS, and TCRdb retained only in-frame sequences with V and J called. Part of the clones is not carried over; for the studies checked, unresolved V genes explain less than half of this, and the remainder is unexplained. The sample table contains 70,000 to 95,000 clones; only one count was recorded for less than 80% of them. The ten most abundant clones make up about an eighth of the sample. What was sequenced was PBMCs. The receptors here all came from a human donor in good health.

On this clone itself: The junction differs from germline at one of its ends, possibly a read error. This chain joins TRBV7-9 and TRBJ1-4; D may be TRBD1 (5 bases). The CDR3 is made up of 14 amino acids. Germline CDR1 reads SEHNR; CDR2 reads FQNEAQ (reference sequence). For the CDR3, the DNA is TGTGCCAGCAGCTTGACCGGGACTAAGGAAAAACTGTTTTTT. Its translation is CASSLTGTKEKLFF.

This clone was picked up a small number of times. The chain is built from TRBV6-5 and TRBJ2-1; TRBD1 agrees at 8 bases. CDR3 length: 14 amino acids. Germline CDR1 reads MNHEY; CDR2 reads SVGAGI. The ends lost 6 bases at V and 7 bases at J; junction bases unmatched: 8. The CDR3 DNA reads as TGTGCCAGCAGCCCCATCCGACAGGGGAATGAGCAGTTCTTC. Translating it yields CASSPIRQGNEQFF.

The rearrangement uses TRBV18 and TRBJ1-1, with a tentative D call TRBD1 (6 bases). CDR3 length equals 13 residues. Trimming took off 4 bases at V and 5 bases at J, with 11 bases between the two ends. Germline-derived CDR1 and CDR2 are KGHSH and LQKENI. The CDR3 DNA reads as TGTGCCAGCTCACAAGGGGGAGAGACTGAAGCTTTCTTT. This sequence encodes CASSQGGETEAFF.

The CDR3 nucleotides read TGCGCCAGCAGCCAGGATGGGAGTTTGGATACGCAGTATTTT. Translating it yields CASSQDGSLDTQYF. V gene TRBV4-1 combines with J gene TRBJ2-3; D perhaps matches TRBD2 (5 bases). V lost 3 bases and J lost 6, with 13 bases in between. The V gene's germline CDR1 is MGHRA and CDR2 YSYEKL. The CDR3 spans 14 residues.

In nucleotides, the CDR3 is TGTGCCAGCAGTTGGACAGGGGGGAACTATGGCTACACCTTC. Protein: CASSWTGGNYGYTF. This chain connects TRBV28 to TRBJ1-2, with 10 bases matching TRBD1. The CDR3 has 14 amino acids. V shed 4 bases, J shed 2 bases, and the junction held 1 base outside the gene matches. Germline V gene data show CDR1 as MDHEN and CDR2 as SYDVKM.

This clone has just a few counts. The rearrangement links TRBV9 to TRBJ1-2; a weak D match, TRBD1 (6 bases). The germline V and J ends were trimmed by 0 bases and 0 bases, with 18 bases remaining between them. CDR3 length: 18 amino acids. Germline V gene lookup returns CDR1 SGDLS and CDR2 YYNGEE. The CDR3 protein is CASSVAGSGEFPNYGYTF. The DNA for the CDR3 is TGTGCCAGCAGCGTAGCGGGGTCAGGGGAGTTCCCTAACTATGGCTACACCTTC.

This clone was seen only once. The V gene is TRBV6-6, the J gene TRBJ2-1; maybe TRBD2 (6 bases). V lost 6 bases to trimming and J lost 10 bases, with 19 bases between them. Germline-derived CDR1 and CDR2 are MNHNY and SVGAGI (reference sequence). This CDR3 has 14 residues. This CDR3 is CASSPFGGAQEQFF. The CDR3 DNA reads as TGTGCCAGCAGCCCCTTCGGCGGGGCCCAAGAGCAGTTCTTC.

The gene calls are TRBV18 and TRBJ1-1, with a tentative D call TRBD1 (5 bases). Trimming cost V 2 bases and J 3 bases, with 10 bases left between them. Germline values: CDR1 KGHSH, CDR2 LQKENI. The CDR3 sequence is 14 residues long. CDR3: CASSPEKGYTEAFF. The CDR3 coding sequence is TGTGCCAGCTCACCAGAAAAGGGGTACACTGAAGCTTTCTTT.

The rearrangement joins TRBV27 to TRBJ1-1; 7 bases align to TRBD1. Germline V gene lookup returns CDR1 MNHEY and CDR2 SMNVEV (reference sequence). The CDR3 is 14 amino acids. The V gene end was trimmed by 5 bases and the J gene end by 3 bases; junction bases not matched to a gene: 6. CDR3 sequence: CASSLRGFHTEAFF. CDR3 nucleotides: TGTGCCAGCAGTCTCAGGGGGTTTCACACTGAAGCTTTCTTT.